This T cell receptor beta chain was obtained from a study of blood T cell repertoires in COVID-19. The V gene's germline CDR1 is SGHTA and CDR2 FQGNSA. V shed 3 bases and J shed 4 bases, with 12 bases lying between them. The CDR3 consists of 14 residues. Residents of about two dozen US areas, aged about 18 to 89 years, made up the participants. Cohort placement rested on clinical history that participants reported themselves. Donors in Cohort 3 counted as recovered after two negative PCRs, clearance, or symptom resolution. Source study methods: Reference gene primer amplification gave estimated nucleated cell counts. Assay: immunoSEQ multiplex PCR; the TCRdb copy retains only in-frame clones and omits some. The V and J calls and clone size come from that table; D and trimming were worked out from the DNA. The sample consists of about 150,000 clones, about 90% of them appearing once.

The sequenced sample consisted of PBMCs or T cells enriched from blood (not recorded which). This TCR derives from a woman aged 50 to 60 who had recovered from COVID-19. The chain has TRBV7-2 and TRBJ1-2; tentatively, D is TRBD1 (6 bases). The CDR3 loop is CASSFQGSGYGYTF. Written as DNA, the CDR3 is TGTGCCAGCAGCTTCCAGGGGTCTGGCTATGGCTACACCTTC.